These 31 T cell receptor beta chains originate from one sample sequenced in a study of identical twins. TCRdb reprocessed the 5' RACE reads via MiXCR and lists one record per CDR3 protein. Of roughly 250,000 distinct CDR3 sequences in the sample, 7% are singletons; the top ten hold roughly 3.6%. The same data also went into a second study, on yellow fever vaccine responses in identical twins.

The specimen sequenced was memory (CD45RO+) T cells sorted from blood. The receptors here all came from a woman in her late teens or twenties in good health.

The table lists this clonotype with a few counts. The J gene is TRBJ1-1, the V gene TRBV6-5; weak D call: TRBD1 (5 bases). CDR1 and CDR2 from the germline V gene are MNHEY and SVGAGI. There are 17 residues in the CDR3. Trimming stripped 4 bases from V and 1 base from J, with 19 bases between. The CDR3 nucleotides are TGTGCCAGCAGTTCCCGGCAAGGGGTCTTGAGGAACACTGAAGCTTTCTTT. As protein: CASSSRQGVLRNTEAFF.

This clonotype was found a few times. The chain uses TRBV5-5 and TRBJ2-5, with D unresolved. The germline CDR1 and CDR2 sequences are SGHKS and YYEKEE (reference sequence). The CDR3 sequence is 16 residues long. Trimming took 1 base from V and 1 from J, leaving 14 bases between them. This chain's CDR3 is CASSLWLSRTQETQYF. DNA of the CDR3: TGTGCCAGCAGCTTGTGGCTCTCGCGGACCCAAGAGACCCAGTACTTC.

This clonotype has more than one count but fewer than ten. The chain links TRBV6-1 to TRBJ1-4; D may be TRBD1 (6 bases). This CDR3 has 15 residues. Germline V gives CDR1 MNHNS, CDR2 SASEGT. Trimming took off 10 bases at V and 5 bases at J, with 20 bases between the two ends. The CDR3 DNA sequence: TGTGCCACCTCAGACAGGAACATACTGAATGAAAAACTGTTTTTT. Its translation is CATSDRNILNEKLFF.

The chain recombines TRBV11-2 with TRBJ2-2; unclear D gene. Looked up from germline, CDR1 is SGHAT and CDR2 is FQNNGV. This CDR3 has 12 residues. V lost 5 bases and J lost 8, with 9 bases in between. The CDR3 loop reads CASSNRRGELFF. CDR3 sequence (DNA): TGTGCCAGCAGCAACCGACGGGGGGAGCTGTTTTTT.

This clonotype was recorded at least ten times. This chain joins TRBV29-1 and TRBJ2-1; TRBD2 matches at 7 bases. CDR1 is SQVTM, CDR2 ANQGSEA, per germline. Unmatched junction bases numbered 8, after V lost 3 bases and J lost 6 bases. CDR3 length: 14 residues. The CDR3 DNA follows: TGCAGCGTTGAGAGGACTAGAGGCGGCAATGAGCAGTTCTTC. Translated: CSVERTRGGNEQFF.

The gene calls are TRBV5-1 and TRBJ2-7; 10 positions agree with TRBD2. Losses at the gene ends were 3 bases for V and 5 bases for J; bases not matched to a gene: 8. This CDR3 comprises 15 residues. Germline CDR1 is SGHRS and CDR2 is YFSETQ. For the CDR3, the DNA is TGCGCCAGCAGCTCGTCGGGACTAGCGAACAACGAGCAGTACTTC. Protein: CASSSSGLANNEQYF.

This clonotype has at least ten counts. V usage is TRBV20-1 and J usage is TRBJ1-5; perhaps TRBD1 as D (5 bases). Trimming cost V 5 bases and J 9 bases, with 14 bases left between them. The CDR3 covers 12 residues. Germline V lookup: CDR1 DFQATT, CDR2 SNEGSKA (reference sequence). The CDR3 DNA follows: TGCAGTGCTCCCCAGACGGGGGGGCCCCAGCATTTT. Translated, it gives CSAPQTGGPQHF.

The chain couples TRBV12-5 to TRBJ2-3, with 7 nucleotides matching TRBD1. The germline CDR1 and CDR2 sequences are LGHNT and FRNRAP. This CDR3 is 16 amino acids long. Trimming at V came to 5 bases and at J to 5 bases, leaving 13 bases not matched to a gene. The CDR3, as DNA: TGTGCTAGTGGTCCCGGACAGGTGGGTTCCGAAGATACGCAGTATTTT. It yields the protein CASGPGQVGSEDTQYF. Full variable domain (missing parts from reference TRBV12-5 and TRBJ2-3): DARVTQTPRHKVTEMGQEVTMRCQPILGHNTVFWYRQTMMQGLELLAYFRNRAPLDDSGMPKDRFSAEMPDATLATLKIQPSEPRDSAVYFCASGPGQVGSEDTQYFGPGTRLTVL.

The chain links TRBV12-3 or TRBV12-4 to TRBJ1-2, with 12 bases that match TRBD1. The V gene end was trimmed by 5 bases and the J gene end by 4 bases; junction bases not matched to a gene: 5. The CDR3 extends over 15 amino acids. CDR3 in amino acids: CASSAGTGGSYGYTF. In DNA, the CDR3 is TGTGCCAGCAGTGCCGGGACAGGGGGCAGCTATGGCTACACCTTC.

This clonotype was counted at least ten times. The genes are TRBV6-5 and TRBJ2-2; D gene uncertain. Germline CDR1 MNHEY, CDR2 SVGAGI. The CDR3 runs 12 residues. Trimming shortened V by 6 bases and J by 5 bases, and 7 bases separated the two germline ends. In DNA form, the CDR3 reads TGTGCCAGCAGAGATTTGACCGGGGAGCTGTTTTTT. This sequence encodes CASRDLTGELFF.

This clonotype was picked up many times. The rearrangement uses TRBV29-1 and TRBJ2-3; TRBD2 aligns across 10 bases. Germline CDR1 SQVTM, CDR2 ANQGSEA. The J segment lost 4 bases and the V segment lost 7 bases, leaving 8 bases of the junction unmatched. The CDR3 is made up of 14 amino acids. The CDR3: CSASHSGRPDTQYF. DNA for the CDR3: TGCAGCGCTTCACATAGCGGGAGGCCAGATACGCAGTATTTT.

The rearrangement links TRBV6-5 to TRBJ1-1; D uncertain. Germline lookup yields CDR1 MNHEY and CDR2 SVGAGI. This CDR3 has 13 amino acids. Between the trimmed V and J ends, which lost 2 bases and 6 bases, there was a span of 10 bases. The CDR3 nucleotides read TGTGCCAGCAGTTACGATGGTGGCTCTGAAGCTTTCTTT. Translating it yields CASSYDGGSEAFF.

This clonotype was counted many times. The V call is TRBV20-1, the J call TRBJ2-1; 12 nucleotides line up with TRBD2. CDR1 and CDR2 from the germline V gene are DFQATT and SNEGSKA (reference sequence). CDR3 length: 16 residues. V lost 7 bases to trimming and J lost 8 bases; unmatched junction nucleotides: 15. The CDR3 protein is CSVRKILAGGRHEQFF. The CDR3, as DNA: TGCAGTGTCCGAAAAATTCTAGCGGGGGGGCGGCATGAGCAGTTCTTC.

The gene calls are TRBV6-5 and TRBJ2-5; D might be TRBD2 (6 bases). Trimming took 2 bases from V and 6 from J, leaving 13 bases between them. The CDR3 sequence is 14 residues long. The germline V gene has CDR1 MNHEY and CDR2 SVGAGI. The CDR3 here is CASSYHPREKTQYF. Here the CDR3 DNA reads TGTGCCAGCAGTTACCACCCTCGGGAGAAGACCCAGTACTTC.

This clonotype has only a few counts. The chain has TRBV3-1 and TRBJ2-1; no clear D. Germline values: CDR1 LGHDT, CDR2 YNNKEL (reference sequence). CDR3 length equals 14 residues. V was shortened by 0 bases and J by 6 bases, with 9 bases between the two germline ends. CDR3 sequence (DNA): TGTGCCAGCAGCCAAGATGTTCGACTCAATGAGCAGTTCTTC. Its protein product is CASSQDVRLNEQFF.

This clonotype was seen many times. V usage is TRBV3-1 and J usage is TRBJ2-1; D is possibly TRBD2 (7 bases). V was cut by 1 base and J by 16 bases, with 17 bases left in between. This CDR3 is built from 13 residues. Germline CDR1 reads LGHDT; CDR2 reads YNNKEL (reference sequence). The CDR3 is CASSQVEGGLLFF. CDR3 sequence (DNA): TGTGCCAGCAGCCAAGTTGAGGGGGGGCTTTTATTCTTC.

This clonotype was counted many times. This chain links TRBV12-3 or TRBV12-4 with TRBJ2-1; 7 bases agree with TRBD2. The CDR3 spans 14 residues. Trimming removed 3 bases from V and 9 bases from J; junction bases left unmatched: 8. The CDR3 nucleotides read TGTGCCAGCAGTTTTTGGGCGGGGGAGGGTGAGCAGTTCTTC. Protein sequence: CASSFWAGEGEQFF.

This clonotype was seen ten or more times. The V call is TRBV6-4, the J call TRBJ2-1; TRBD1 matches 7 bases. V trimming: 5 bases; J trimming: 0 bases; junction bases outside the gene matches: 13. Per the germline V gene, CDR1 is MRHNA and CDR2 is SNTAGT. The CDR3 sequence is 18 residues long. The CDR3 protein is CASSPSRLGQVSYNEQFF. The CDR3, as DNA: TGTGCCAGCAGTCCGTCGAGGCTCGGACAGGTCTCCTACAATGAGCAGTTCTTC.

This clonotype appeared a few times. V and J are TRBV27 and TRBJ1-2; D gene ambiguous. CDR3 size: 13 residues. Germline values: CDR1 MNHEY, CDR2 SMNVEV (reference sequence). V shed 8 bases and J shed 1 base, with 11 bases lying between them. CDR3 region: CASRPGYNYGYTF. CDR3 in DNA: TGTGCCAGCCGCCCCGGCTATAACTATGGCTACACCTTC.

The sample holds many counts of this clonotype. The CDR3 nucleotides read TGCGCCAGCAGCCCCCGGGGGGCCGCCTGGAGAGCTTTCTTT. Translating gives CASSPRGAAWRAFF. The chain employs TRBV5-1 and TRBJ1-1; a possible D gene is TRBD1 (6 bases). The CDR3 has 14 residues. V was pared by 4 bases and J by 10 bases, with 20 bases between. Germline V lookup: CDR1 SGHRS, CDR2 YFSETQ.

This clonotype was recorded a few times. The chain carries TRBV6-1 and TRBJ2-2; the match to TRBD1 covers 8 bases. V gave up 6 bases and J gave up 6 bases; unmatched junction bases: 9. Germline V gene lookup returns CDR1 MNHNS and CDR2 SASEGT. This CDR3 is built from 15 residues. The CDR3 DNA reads TGTGCCAGCAGACGGGACAGGAGAGGGGCCGGGGAGCTGTTTTTT. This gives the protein CASRRDRRGAGELFF.

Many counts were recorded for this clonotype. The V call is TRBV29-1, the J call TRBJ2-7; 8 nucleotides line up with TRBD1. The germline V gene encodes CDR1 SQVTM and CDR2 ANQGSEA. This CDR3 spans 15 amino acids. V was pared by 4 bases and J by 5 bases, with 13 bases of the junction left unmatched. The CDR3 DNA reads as TGCAGCGTTGCGTGGGGTAGGGGACAGGCAAACGAGCAGTACTTC. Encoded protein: CSVAWGRGQANEQYF.

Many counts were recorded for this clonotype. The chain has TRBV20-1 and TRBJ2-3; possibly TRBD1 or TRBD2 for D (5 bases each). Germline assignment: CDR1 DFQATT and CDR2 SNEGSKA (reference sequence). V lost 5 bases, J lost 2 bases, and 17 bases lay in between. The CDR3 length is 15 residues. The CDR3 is CSALRLGDPTDTQYF. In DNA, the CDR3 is TGCAGTGCTCTCCGTTTAGGGGACCCCACAGATACGCAGTATTTT.

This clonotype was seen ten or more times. For the CDR3, the DNA is TGTGCCATCAGTGAGTCGAAGGGGGGCTTAAACACTGAAGCTTTCTTT. Protein: CAISESKGGLNTEAFF. This chain joins TRBV10-3 and TRBJ1-1, with TRBD1 as a possible D gene (6 bases). Trimming shortened V by 0 bases and J by 2 bases, and 13 bases separated the two germline ends. This CDR3 comprises 16 residues. The V gene's germline CDR1 is ENHRY and CDR2 SYGVKD.

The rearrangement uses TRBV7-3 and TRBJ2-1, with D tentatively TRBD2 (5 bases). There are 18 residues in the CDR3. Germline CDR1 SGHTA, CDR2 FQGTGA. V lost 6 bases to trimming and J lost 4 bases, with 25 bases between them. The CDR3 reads CASSPRGWSGATYNEQFF. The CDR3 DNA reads TGTGCCAGCAGTCCTCGTGGGTGGAGCGGAGCCACGTACAATGAGCAGTTCTTC.

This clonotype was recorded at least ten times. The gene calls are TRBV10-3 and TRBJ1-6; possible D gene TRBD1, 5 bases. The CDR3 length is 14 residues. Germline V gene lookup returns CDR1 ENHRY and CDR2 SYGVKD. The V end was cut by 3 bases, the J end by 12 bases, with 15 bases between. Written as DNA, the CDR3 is TGTGCCATCAGTGACGGGGCGAGGGGTGGACCCCTCCACTTT. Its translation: CAISDGARGGPLHF.

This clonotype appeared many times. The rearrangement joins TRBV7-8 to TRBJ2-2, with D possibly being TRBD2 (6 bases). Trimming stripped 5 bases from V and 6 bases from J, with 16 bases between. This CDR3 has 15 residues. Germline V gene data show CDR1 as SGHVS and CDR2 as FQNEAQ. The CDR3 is CASSPGLFKAGELFF. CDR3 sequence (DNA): TGTGCCAGCAGCCCCGGACTATTTAAGGCCGGGGAGCTGTTTTTT.

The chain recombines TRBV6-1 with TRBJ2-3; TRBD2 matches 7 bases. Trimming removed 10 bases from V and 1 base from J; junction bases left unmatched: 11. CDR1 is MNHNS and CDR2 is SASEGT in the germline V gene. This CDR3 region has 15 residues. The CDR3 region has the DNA TGTGCCACAGCAGTCGGCGGGAGCGGCACAGATACGCAGTATTTT. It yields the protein CATAVGGSGTDTQYF.

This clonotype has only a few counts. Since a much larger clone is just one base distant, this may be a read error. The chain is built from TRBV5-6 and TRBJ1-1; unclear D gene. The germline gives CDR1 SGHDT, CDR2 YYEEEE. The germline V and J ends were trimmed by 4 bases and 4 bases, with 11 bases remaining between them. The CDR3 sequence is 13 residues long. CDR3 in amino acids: CASSRLVTTEAFF. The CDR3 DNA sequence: TGTGCCAGCAGCCGACTTGTGACCACTGAAGCTTTCTTT.

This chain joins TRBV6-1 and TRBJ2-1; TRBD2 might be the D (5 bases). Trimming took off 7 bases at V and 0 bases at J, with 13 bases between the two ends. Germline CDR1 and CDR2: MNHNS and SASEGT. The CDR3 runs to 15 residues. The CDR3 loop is CASTSGMGSYNEQFF. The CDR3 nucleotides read TGTGCCAGCACGTCCGGGATGGGCTCCTACAATGAGCAGTTCTTC.

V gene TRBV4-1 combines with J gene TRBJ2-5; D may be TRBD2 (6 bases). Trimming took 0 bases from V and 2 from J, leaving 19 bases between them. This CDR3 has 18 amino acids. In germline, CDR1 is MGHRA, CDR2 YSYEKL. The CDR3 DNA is TGCGCCAGCAGCCAAGATCAGGCGGGGCGCGGGAAACAAGAGACCCAGTACTTC. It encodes CASSQDQAGRGKQETQYF.